One TCR beta chain is described in this entry. Its antigen is unknown. This sample is part of a study of post-analysis software for immune sequencing data. Across the study: The study covered relapsing-remitting, secondary progressive and progressive-relapsing courses of multiple sclerosis. Study results and limitations: Compared with controls, patients showed significantly lower normalized Chao1 diversity.

cDNA libraries for TCR beta contained unique molecular identifiers. TCRdb reprocessed the PCR reads with MiXCR, giving one entry per CDR3 protein. Of 600,000 to 750,000 distinct CDR3 sequences in the sample, 59% were seen once. The source material was blood. The receptor's source is a girl aged 2 to 9 with multiple sclerosis.

CDR3 loop: CASSAEVAGEQFF. The CDR3 coding sequence is TGTGCCAGCAGCGCAGAGGTAGCGGGGGAGCAGTTCTTC. The chain links TRBV7-9 to TRBJ2-1; 8 nucleotides agree with TRBD2. Per the germline V gene, CDR1 is SEHNR and CDR2 is FQNEAQ (reference sequence). This CDR3 has 13 residues. The V segment lost 5 bases and the J segment 10 bases; nucleotides outside the gene matches: 7.